This TCR beta chain comes out of a study of blood T cell repertoires in COVID-19. The overall study: Sites in the United States, Italy and Spain provided acute and convalescent COVID-19 samples.

Libraries were prepared by immunoSEQ multiplex PCR; TCRdb keeps only in-frame clonotypes and omits some of them. Of 250,000 to 300,000 clones detected, 80% to 90% appear once; the ten largest clones hold approximately 10%. V lost 4 bases and J lost 5; bases outside the gene matches: 11. Germline CDR1 LGHDT, CDR2 YNNKEL (reference sequence). This CDR3 has 17 residues. This chain links TRBV3-1 (or the pseudogene TRBV3-2) with TRBJ1-3; 10 bases are a match to TRBD1. Material: peripheral blood. The sequence came from an older woman with acute or convalescent COVID-19. CDR3 sequence reads: CASSPSGQGESRNTIYF. Written as DNA, the CDR3 is TGTGCCAGCAGCCCAAGTGGACAGGGGGAATCGAGAAACACCATATATTTT.